Below are 21 T cell receptor beta chains sequenced from a single sample in a study of blood T cell repertoires in COVID-19. Clones were sequenced by immunoSEQ multiplex PCR, and TCRdb holds only the in-frame ones, with some missing. The sample lists about 78,000 clones, around nine tenths occurring once. What was sequenced was peripheral blood. The receptors were sampled from a man between 65 and 85 years old with active or convalescent COVID-19.

A single count supports this clone. The rearrangement uses TRBV9 and TRBJ1-1; D is unresolved. From germline, CDR1 is SGDLS and CDR2 YYNGEE. Deletions cut 4 bases from V and 4 bases from J, with 14 bases between. The CDR3 has 14 residues. The CDR3 DNA reads TGTGCCAGCAGCCTCCAAGTAGGGAGCACTGAAGCTTTCTTT. Protein: CASSLQVGSTEAFF.

The rearrangement uses TRBV7-2 and TRBJ1-4, with 8 bases that match TRBD1. With V trimmed by 3 bases and J by 10 bases, 7 bases remained unmatched. CDR1 is SGHTA and CDR2 is FQGNSA in the germline V gene. CDR3 size: 14 residues. The CDR3 loop is CASSFDDRGSKLFF. DNA for the CDR3: TGTGCCAGCAGCTTCGACGACAGGGGATCAAAACTGTTTTTT.

This chain uses TRBV29-1 with TRBJ1-1, with TRBD1 matching over 10 bases. Looked up from germline, CDR1 is SQVTM and CDR2 is ANQGSEA. With 6 bases clipped from V and 8 bases from J, the junction kept 6 bases outside the gene matches. This CDR3 contains 12 residues. The DNA for the CDR3 is TGCAGCGTACGACAGGGGGCGTGGGAAGCTTTCTTT. Amino acid sequence: CSVRQGAWEAFF.

As regards this clone: The sample carries other DNA sequences with the same CDR3. This rearrangement joins TRBV7-2 to TRBJ2-5; TRBD1 agrees at 8 bases. This CDR3 contains 13 residues. The V and J ends lost 3 bases and 5 bases, in that order; junction bases with no gene match: 2. Per the germline V gene, CDR1 is SGHTA and CDR2 is FQGNSA. CDR3 sequence (DNA): TGTGCCAGCAGCTTTACAGGGGGGGAGACCCAGTACTTC. Encoded protein: CASSFTGGETQYF.

The chain carries TRBV5-1 and TRBJ1-5; D is uncertain. Germline-derived CDR1 and CDR2 are SGHRS and YFSETQ. There are 13 residues in the CDR3. Trimming took 0 bases from V and 8 from J, leaving 9 bases between them. The CDR3 bases are TGCGCCAGCAGCTTGGACCGCACTGAGCCCCAGCATTTT. It translates to CASSLDRTEPQHF. Filled out from reference TRBV5-1 and TRBJ1-5, the complete variable domain reads KAGVTQTPRYLIKTRGQQVTLSCSPISGHRSVSWYQQTPGQGLQFLFEYFSETQRNKGNFPGRFSGRQFSNSRSEMNVSTLELGDSALYLCASSLDRTEPQHFGDGTRLSIL.

This chain joins TRBV28 and TRBJ2-3; no definite D call. This CDR3 spans 14 amino acids. V lost 5 bases and J 6 bases, leaving 15 bases between the germline ends. Germline values: CDR1 MDHEN, CDR2 SYDVKM. This CDR3 reads CASSADQRPDTQYF. CDR3 in DNA: TGTGCCAGCAGTGCCGATCAGCGTCCCGATACGCAGTATTTT.

The chain is built from TRBV19 and TRBJ1-3, with no clear D. CDR1 is LNHDA and CDR2 is SQIVND in the germline V gene (reference sequence). Trimming took off 6 bases at V and 0 bases at J, with 12 bases between the two ends. This CDR3 region has 15 residues. CDR3 residues: CASRADSSSGNTIYF. CDR3 nucleotide sequence: TGTGCCAGTAGGGCCGACTCGAGCTCTGGAAACACCATATATTTT.

The V and J genes are TRBV4-1 and TRBJ2-7, with D possibly TRBD1 on 6 matching bases. The CDR3 is 14 amino acids. The germline V gene has CDR1 MGHRA and CDR2 YSYEKL. Trimming took off 4 bases at V and 3 bases at J, with 13 bases between the two ends. The CDR3 DNA is TGCGCCAGCAGCCGAACCGGGACAAACTACGAGCAGTACTTC. Residues: CASSRTGTNYEQYF.

CDR3 loop: CASSLVPSPAANYGYTF. The CDR3 nucleotides are TGTGCCAGCAGCTTAGTTCCCTCCCCTGCAGCTAACTATGGCTACACCTTC. The J gene is TRBJ1-2, the V gene TRBV11-2; D gene unclear. This CDR3 has 17 amino acids. The germline V gene has CDR1 SGHAT and CDR2 FQNNGV. Between the trimmed V and J ends, which lost 1 base and 0 bases, there was a span of 15 bases. Complete variable domain (other parts from reference TRBV11-2 and TRBJ1-2): EAGVAQSPRYKIIEKRQSVAFWCNPISGHATLYWYQQILGQGPKLLIQFQNNGVVDDSQLPKDRFSAERLKGVDSTLKIQPAKLEDSAVYLCASSLVPSPAANYGYTFGSGTRLTVV.

The genes are TRBV25-1 and TRBJ2-1, with 10 bases aligning to TRBD2. V lost 4 bases, J lost 3 bases, and 12 bases stayed unmatched. This CDR3 is built from 18 residues. Germline CDR1 is MGHDK and CDR2 is SYGVNS. For the CDR3, the DNA is TGTGCCAGCAGTGGAATGGGGGCTAGCGGGGGCCACTACAATGAGCAGTTCTTC. This codes for CASSGMGASGGHYNEQFF.

This clone appeared once. The chain links TRBV29-1 to TRBJ2-7; maybe TRBD1 (6 bases). The V end was cut by 6 bases, the J end by 2 bases, with 8 bases between. The germline gives CDR1 SQVTM, CDR2 ANQGSEA. The CDR3 is 11 residues long. The CDR3 nucleotides are TGCAGCGTAACAGGGACCTACGAGCAGTACTTC. Its protein is CSVTGTYEQYF.

The chain combines TRBV6-5 with TRBJ2-6, with D possibly matching TRBD1 (5 bases). The CDR3 has 14 residues. Germline assignment: CDR1 MNHEY and CDR2 SVGAGI. Trimming took 6 bases from V and 1 from J, leaving 7 bases between them. The CDR3 bases are TGTGCCAGCAGCGACAGATCTGGGGCCAACGTCCTGACTTTC. It yields the protein CASSDRSGANVLTF.

This chain uses TRBV5-4 with TRBJ2-7; 9 nucleotides align to TRBD1. CDR3 length: 15 residues. Germline lookup yields CDR1 SGHNT and CDR2 YYREEE (reference sequence). Unmatched junction bases numbered 9, after V lost 5 bases and J lost 3 bases. CDR3: CASSSATGGFYEQYF. The CDR3 nucleotides are TGTGCCAGCAGTTCAGCTACAGGGGGCTTCTACGAGCAGTACTTC.

V gene TRBV29-1 combines with J gene TRBJ1-2; D not certain. Germline V gives CDR1 SQVTM, CDR2 ANQGSEA. The V and J ends lost 5 bases and 0 bases respectively, with 10 bases between them. CDR3 size: 13 residues. CDR3 sequence: CSVPEAANYGYTF. CDR3 DNA sequence: TGCAGCGTTCCGGAGGCTGCTAACTATGGCTACACCTTC.

This clone showed up just once. The chain joins TRBV7-8 to TRBJ1-5; 8 nucleotides match TRBD1. The CDR3 sequence is 15 residues long. V shed 1 base, J shed 1 base, and the junction held 0 bases outside the gene matches. Germline V gene sequence: CDR1 SGHVS, CDR2 FQNEAQ. CDR3 region: CASSLDRGSNQPQHF. CDR3 DNA sequence: TGTGCCAGCAGCTTAGACAGGGGGAGCAATCAGCCCCAGCATTTT. The full variable domain, in which reference TRBV7-8 and TRBJ1-5 provide the parts outside the CDR3, is GAGVSQSPRYKVAKRGQDVALRCDPISGHVSLFWYQQALGQGPEFLTYFQNEAQLDKSGLPSDRFFAERPEGSVSTLKIQRTQQEDSAVYLCASSLDRGSNQPQHFGDGTRLSIL.

The rearrangement joins TRBV29-1 to TRBJ1-4; 8 nucleotides align to TRBD1. The CDR3 length is 13 residues. From germline, CDR1 is SQVTM and CDR2 ANQGSEA. V shed 4 bases, J shed 3 bases, and the junction held 1 base outside the gene matches. The CDR3 region has the DNA TGCAGCGTTGTGGGACAGGCTAATGAAAAACTGTTTTTT. Its translation: CSVVGQANEKLFF. The full variable domain, its missing parts supplied by reference TRBV29-1 and TRBJ1-4, is SAVISQKPSRDICQRGTSLTIQCQVDSQVTMMFWYRQQPGQSLTLIATANQGSEATYESGFVIDKFPISRPNLTFSTLTVSNMSPEDSSIYLCSVVGQANEKLFFGSGTQLSVL.

The rearrangement uses TRBV2 and TRBJ2-7; TRBD2 aligns across 7 bases. J gave up 1 base and V 8 bases, and 5 bases lay outside the gene matches. CDR1 is SNHLY, CDR2 FYNNEI, per germline. The CDR3 is 13 amino acids. The chain's CDR3 is CASGGEMSYEQYF. CDR3 in DNA: TGTGCCAGCGGGGGGGAAATGTCCTACGAGCAGTACTTC.

The rearrangement links TRBV7-2 to TRBJ2-7, with TRBD1 matching over 7 bases. Germline V CDR1 and CDR2: SGHTA, FQGNSA. The CDR3 sequence is 14 residues long. The ends lost 0 bases at V and 1 base at J; junction bases unmatched: 0. In DNA, the CDR3 is TGTGCCAGCAGCTTAGCGGGACAGTCCTACGAGCAGTACTTC. It translates to CASSLAGQSYEQYF. The full variable domain, rest sourced from reference TRBV7-2 and TRBJ2-7, is GAGVSQSPSNKVTEKGKDVELRCDPISGHTALYWYRQSLGQGLEFLIYFQGNSAPDKSGLPSDRFSAERTGGSVSTLTIQRTQQEDSAVYLCASSLAGQSYEQYFGPGTRLTVT.

The count of this clone is one. The V call is TRBV24-1, the J call TRBJ2-5, with 9 positions matching TRBD2. The CDR3 extends over 14 amino acids. Germline V gene lookup returns CDR1 KGHDR and CDR2 SFDVKD. J gave up 1 base and V 11 bases, and 7 bases lay outside the gene matches. The CDR3: CAIRGTSPQETQYF. CDR3 nucleotide sequence: TGTGCCATCCGCGGGACTAGCCCCCAAGAGACCCAGTACTTC.

V is TRBV7-8 and J is TRBJ2-5; 8 bases align to TRBD1. Germline trimming cut 0 bases from V and 3 bases from J; bases unmatched to any gene: 6. Germline-derived CDR1 and CDR2 are SGHVS and FQNEAQ. CDR3 length: 16 amino acids. CDR3 nucleotides: TGTGCCAGCAGCTTAGCGTATGGACAGGGAAAAGAGACCCAGTACTTC. Its protein is CASSLAYGQGKETQYF.

This chain joins TRBV11-1 and TRBJ2-7; TRBD2 is a possible D gene (6 bases). Germline CDR1 reads SGHAT; CDR2 reads FQDESV (reference sequence). Trimming stripped 8 bases from V and 3 bases from J, with 8 bases between. The CDR3 spans 11 residues. The CDR3 sequence: CASAGGYEQYF. The CDR3 region has the DNA TGTGCCAGCGCCGGGGGCTACGAGCAGTACTTC.